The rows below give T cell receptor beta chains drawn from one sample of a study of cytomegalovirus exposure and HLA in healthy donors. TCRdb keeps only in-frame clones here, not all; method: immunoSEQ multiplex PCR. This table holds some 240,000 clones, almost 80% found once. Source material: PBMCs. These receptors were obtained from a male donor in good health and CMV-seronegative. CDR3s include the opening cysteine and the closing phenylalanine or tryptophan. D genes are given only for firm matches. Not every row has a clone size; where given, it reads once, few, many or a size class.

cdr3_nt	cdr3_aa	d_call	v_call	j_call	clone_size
TGTGCCAGCAGCTTAGAGGTAACCCAGGACAATCTGTATGGCTACACCTTC	CASSLEVTQDNLYGYTF	NA	TRBV7-9	TRBJ1-2	NA
TGTGCCAGCAGCCAGGATAGTGGTAGAACTTCGGGGGAGCTGTTTTTT	CASSQDSGRTSGELFF	NA	TRBV7-3	TRBJ2-2	NA
TGCGCCAGCAGTCATGACGGGGGGCTAGCCAAAAACATTCAGTACTTC	CASSHDGGLAKNIQYF	NA	TRBV23-1	TRBJ2-4	once
TGTGCCAGCAGGGTAGCGGGAGAGCCCTACGAGCAGTACTTC	CASRVAGEPYEQYF	TRBD2	TRBV5-4	TRBJ2-7	NA
TGCGCCAGTCAAATCGGGACAGGGTCTGCAAAACTGTTTTTT	CASQIGTGSAKLFF	TRBD1	TRBV10-2	TRBJ1-4	NA
TGTGCCAGCAGTTTTTCCCTAGCGGGAGCCGACGAGCAGTACTTC	CASSFSLAGADEQYF	TRBD2	TRBV27	TRBJ2-7	NA
TGTGCCAGCAGTTACTCTCGCGGGGCGAACAATGAGCAGTTCTTC	CASSYSRGANNEQFF	NA	TRBV6-6	TRBJ2-1	NA
TGTGCCAGCAGCCGGGGACAGCCCAGAGGTAAGGACACCGGGGAGCTGTTTTTT	CASSRGQPRGKDTGELFF	TRBD1	TRBV4-2	TRBJ2-2	NA
TGTGCCAGCAGCTTAGATTACCTGGGGGGAGAGGAGCAGTACTTC	CASSLDYLGGEEQYF	NA	TRBV11-2	TRBJ2-7	NA
TGTGCCAGCAGTGGACAGGGTACCTACGAGCAGTACTTC	CASSGQGTYEQYF	TRBD1	TRBV2	TRBJ2-7	NA
TGTGCCAGCAGCGTGACAGGGGGCCTGACCTCCTACGAGCAGTACTTC	CASSVTGGLTSYEQYF	TRBD1	TRBV5-6	TRBJ2-7	NA
TGTGCCAGCAGTCCCTTTTCGACAGGGGGGCTCCAGCATTTT	CASSPFSTGGLQHF	TRBD1	TRBV28	TRBJ1-5	NA
TGTGCCACCAGCAGAGGGACAGGGGGCGCGATGGATGAGCAGTTCTTC	CATSRGTGGAMDEQFF	TRBD1	TRBV15	TRBJ2-1	NA
TGTGCCAGCAGCCGGGGGGGGTACAACACTGAAGCTTTCTTT	CASSRGGYNTEAFF	NA	TRBV6-1	TRBJ1-1	NA
TGTGCCAGCAGTTTAACTAGCGGGAGTTTATCCTACGAGCAGTACTTC	CASSLTSGSLSYEQYF	TRBD2	TRBV27	TRBJ2-7	NA
TGTGCCAGCAGTAGAACATATAATTCACCCCTCCACTTT	CASSRTYNSPLHF	NA	TRBV27	TRBJ1-6	NA
TGTGCCGGACGGACAGGGAGTATTCAGCCCCAGCATTTT	CAGRTGSIQPQHF	TRBD1	TRBV28	TRBJ1-5	NA
TGTGCGGGGCTGGGACCGGGACACCCGAACACTGAAGCTTTCTTT	CAGLGPGHPNTEAFF	NA	TRBV6-1	TRBJ1-1	NA
TGTGCCAGCTCCCATCCCGGAAACACCATATATTTT	CASSHPGNTIYF	NA	TRBV18	TRBJ1-3	NA
TGTGCCAGTACCCTCCCACACATAGCCAAAAACATTCAGTACTTC	CASTLPHIAKNIQYF	NA	TRBV11-2	TRBJ2-4	NA
TGTGCCAGCAGTGAAGACAGGGGGCAGGTGGATGAGCAGTTCTTC	CASSEDRGQVDEQFF	TRBD1	TRBV6-1	TRBJ2-1	NA
TGCAGCGTTGTGTCCGGGACTAGCAGGGAGCAGTACTTC	CSVVSGTSREQYF	TRBD2	TRBV29-1	TRBJ2-7	NA
TGTTCCAGCAGCTTAGCTCGCCCCGCACAGCTACTCCCCTACGAGCAGTACTTC	CSSSLARPAQLLPYEQYF	NA	TRBV7-9	TRBJ2-7	NA
TGTGCCAGCAGCTTCCCAACTTTTAGGATAAGCGATCTGAGTTTCATCGAGCAGTACTTC	CASSFPTFRISDLSFIEQYF	NA	TRBV7-8	TRBJ2-7	NA
TGCAGCGTTCTAGCGGGAGCGAGCGAGCAGTACTTC	CSVLAGASEQYF	TRBD2	TRBV29-1	TRBJ2-7	NA
TGCGCCAGCAGCTACCGGGAGGACGATACGCAGTATTTT	CASSYREDDTQYF	TRBD2	TRBV5-1	TRBJ2-3	NA
TGCGCCAGCAGCCCCGGACAGGCCCGAGTGGGTAACTATGGCTACACCTTC	CASSPGQARVGNYGYTF	TRBD1	TRBV4-1	TRBJ1-2	once
TGTGCCAGTAGTATTGGTCTAGCAGGCAATGAGCAGTTCTTC	CASSIGLAGNEQFF	NA	TRBV19	TRBJ2-1	NA
TGTGCCAGCAGCACCGGGACTAGCGGGAGCGAGCAGTACTTC	CASSTGTSGSEQYF	TRBD2	TRBV9	TRBJ2-7	NA
TGTGCCAGCAGTCTCGGACACCCCCTCTCCTACGAGCAGTACTTC	CASSLGHPLSYEQYF	NA	TRBV6-5	TRBJ2-7	NA
TGTGCCAGCAGTTACTCGGCTAGCGGGAGGCAAGAGACCCAGTACTTC	CASSYSASGRQETQYF	TRBD2	TRBV6-5	TRBJ2-5	NA
TGTGCCAGCAGCCAGTACGAGCAGTACTTC	CASSQYEQYF	NA	TRBV11-2	TRBJ2-7	NA
TGTGCCAGCGGACTAGCGAGGAAGACCCAGTACTTC	CASGLARKTQYF	TRBD2	TRBV5-8	TRBJ2-5	NA
TGTGCCAGCAGTTTCTCAGGGAAACCCACAGATACGCAGTATTTT	CASSFSGKPTDTQYF	NA	TRBV28	TRBJ2-3	NA
TGTGCCCACAGGGGGCGACACCGGGAGATACCCCTCCACTTT	CAHRGRHREIPLHF	NA	TRBV21-1	TRBJ1-6	NA
TGCGCCACTGGGGCTAAAGACAGGGTGGTCATCGATCAGCCCCAGCATTTT	CATGAKDRVVIDQPQHF	TRBD1	TRBV10-1	TRBJ1-5	NA
TGTGCCAGCAGTGCCAGGGTAAGGGCTGAAGCTTTCTTT	CASSARVRAEAFF	NA	TRBV2	TRBJ1-1	NA
TGTGCCAGCAGTGAAGCGCTTCAGCTATGGGCTACAAGGGGATCGAGCTACGAGCAGTACTTC	CASSEALQLWATRGSSYEQYF	NA	TRBV2	TRBJ2-7	NA
TGTTCCAGCAGCCTATCAGCGGGAGGGCCTCAGAAGACCCAGTACTTC	CSSSLSAGGPQKTQYF	TRBD2	TRBV7-9	TRBJ2-5	NA
TGTGCCAGCAGCCCCTCGCCTCCGGGGTATGGGTACGAGCAGTACTTC	CASSPSPPGYGYEQYF	NA	TRBV11-1	TRBJ2-7	NA
TGTGCCAGTAGTCATACAGGGGGTGAGACCCAGTACTTC	CASSHTGGETQYF	TRBD1	TRBV19	TRBJ2-5	NA
TGTGCCAGCAGCTTGGCCCCCTTAGAGGCCAACTATGGCTACACCTTC	CASSLAPLEANYGYTF	NA	TRBV5-4	TRBJ1-2	few
TGTGCCAGCAGTTTGCGTCCCGGGACAGGGATTGGGCTGTTTTTT	CASSLRPGTGIGLFF	TRBD1	TRBV2	TRBJ2-2	NA
TGTGCCAGCAGCTTATCGCAGGGTACTGAAGCTTTCTTT	CASSLSQGTEAFF	NA	TRBV7-6	TRBJ1-1	NA
TGTGCCAGCGGGCCGGCGGGAGGGCCCCCAAGCACAGATACGCAGTATTTT	CASGPAGGPPSTDTQYF	TRBD2	TRBV27	TRBJ2-3	NA